The rows below give T cell receptor beta chains drawn from one sample of a study of blood T cells in healthy people across ages. TCRdb reanalysed the 5' RACE reads using MiXCR and keeps one entry per CDR3 protein. Of fewer than 1,000,000 distinct CDR3 sequences in the sample, around 45% are singletons; the top ten hold around a sixth. Sequencing was performed on blood. All receptors derive from a man at least 80 years old in good health. The CDR3 runs from the conserved cysteine through the conserved F or W. The order of the fields is J gene, V gene, D gene, clone size, CDR3 DNA, CDR3 protein. A D gene is named only where the DNA matches it firmly. Some rows mark clone size as missing; the rest say once, few, many or name a class of expanded clone.

j_call: TRBJ1-1; v_call: TRBV9; d_call: -; clone_size: -; cdr3_nt: TGTGCCAGCAGCGCCGGGGTCCTAAACACTGAAGCTTTCTTT; cdr3_aa: CASSAGVLNTEAFF
j_call: TRBJ1-3; v_call: TRBV29-1; d_call: -; clone_size: -; cdr3_nt: TGCAGCGTTAAGCCTAGCTCTGGAAACACCATATATTTT; cdr3_aa: CSVKPSSGNTIYF
j_call: TRBJ2-7; v_call: TRBV15; d_call: -; clone_size: -; cdr3_nt: TGTGCCACCAGCCGGACAGCTATCTACGAGCAGTACTTC; cdr3_aa: CATSRTAIYEQYF
j_call: TRBJ2-3; v_call: TRBV29-1; d_call: TRBD1; clone_size: few; cdr3_nt: TGCAGCGTCGGACAGGGGATCACAGATACGCAGTATTTT; cdr3_aa: CSVGQGITDTQYF
j_call: TRBJ2-1; v_call: TRBV9; d_call: TRBD2; clone_size: -; cdr3_nt: TGTGCCAGCAGCGGCAGGGGGTTGACTAGCGGGGTCCCTAGTGAGCAGTTCTTC; cdr3_aa: CASSGRGLTSGVPSEQFF
j_call: TRBJ2-7; v_call: TRBV20-1; d_call: TRBD2; clone_size: -; cdr3_nt: TGCAGTGCTAGAGCTGGCGGGAGAGTGTACCACGAGCAGTACTTC; cdr3_aa: CSARAGGRVYHEQYF
j_call: TRBJ2-7; v_call: TRBV14; d_call: -; clone_size: once; cdr3_nt: TGTGCCAGCAGCCAAGATGGCGGATTTCTCTACGAGCAGTACTTC; cdr3_aa: CASSQDGGFLYEQYF
j_call: TRBJ2-7; v_call: TRBV20-1; d_call: TRBD2; clone_size: -; cdr3_nt: TGCAGTGCTCCCTTGGCGGGAGCGGGGGAGCAGTACTTC; cdr3_aa: CSAPLAGAGEQYF
j_call: TRBJ2-7; v_call: TRBV7-6; d_call: TRBD2; clone_size: -; cdr3_nt: TGTGCCAGCAGCTTAGTTCCACTAGCGGGAGCGGGGGAGCAGTACTTC; cdr3_aa: CASSLVPLAGAGEQYF
j_call: TRBJ2-5; v_call: TRBV20-1; d_call: TRBD2; clone_size: few; cdr3_nt: TGCAGTGCTAGATTTCCGGGACTAGCGGGAGAGACCCAGTACTTC; cdr3_aa: CSARFPGLAGETQYF
j_call: TRBJ2-1; v_call: TRBV28; d_call: TRBD1; clone_size: few; cdr3_nt: TGTGCCAGCAGCCCCCCGTTGGACAGGGGCAATGAGCAGTTCTTC; cdr3_aa: CASSPPLDRGNEQFF
j_call: TRBJ1-1; v_call: TRBV6-5; d_call: -; clone_size: few; cdr3_nt: TGTGCCAGCAGCTCACCGGGGCGGTTGGGCACTGAAGCTTTCTTT; cdr3_aa: CASSSPGRLGTEAFF
j_call: TRBJ2-3; v_call: TRBV20-1; d_call: -; clone_size: -; cdr3_nt: TGCAGTGCTAAACTAGCCCCAGATACGCAGTATTTT; cdr3_aa: CSAKLAPDTQYF
j_call: TRBJ1-5; v_call: TRBV12-3/TRBV12-4; d_call: -; clone_size: few; cdr3_nt: TGTGCCAGCAGTTTAGCGCTAGGACGGCAGCCCCAGCATTTT; cdr3_aa: CASSLALGRQPQHF
j_call: TRBJ2-2; v_call: TRBV7-9; d_call: -; clone_size: -; cdr3_nt: TGTGCCAGCAGCACCTGGAACACCGGGGAGCTGTTTTTT; cdr3_aa: CASSTWNTGELFF
j_call: TRBJ1-1; v_call: TRBV20-1; d_call: -; clone_size: -; cdr3_nt: TGCAGTGCTAGAGGTCCGGGGAGGGTTAACACTGAAGCTTTCTTT; cdr3_aa: CSARGPGRVNTEAFF
j_call: TRBJ2-1; v_call: TRBV10-3; d_call: -; clone_size: -; cdr3_nt: TGTGCCATCAGTCCTAGCTACAATGAGCAGTTCTTC; cdr3_aa: CAISPSYNEQFF
j_call: TRBJ1-2; v_call: TRBV30; d_call: -; clone_size: -; cdr3_nt: TGTGCCTGGAGTGTAGGGACGGCCTATGGCTACACCTTC; cdr3_aa: CAWSVGTAYGYTF
j_call: TRBJ2-1; v_call: TRBV12-3/TRBV12-4; d_call: -; clone_size: few; cdr3_nt: TGTGCCAGCAGCTCTGGTACGACTAGCTCCTACAATGAGCAGTTCTTC; cdr3_aa: CASSSGTTSSYNEQFF
j_call: TRBJ2-3; v_call: TRBV5-1; d_call: -; clone_size: many; cdr3_nt: TGTGCCAGCAGCTTAGACACTAGCACAGATACGCAGTATTTT; cdr3_aa: CASSLDTSTDTQYF
j_call: TRBJ1-2; v_call: TRBV28; d_call: TRBD1; clone_size: few; cdr3_nt: TGTGCCAGCAGTTTATCGGTAGGGGGCCTCTATGGCTACACCTTC; cdr3_aa: CASSLSVGGLYGYTF
j_call: TRBJ2-1; v_call: TRBV5-6; d_call: -; clone_size: -; cdr3_nt: TGTGCCAGCAGCTTTGGTGAAGAGACCCAGTTCTTC; cdr3_aa: CASSFGEETQFF
j_call: TRBJ2-5; v_call: TRBV7-9; d_call: -; clone_size: -; cdr3_nt: TGTGCCAGCAGCTTTTATCTAGGCGGAGAGACCCAGTACTTC; cdr3_aa: CASSFYLGGETQYF
j_call: TRBJ1-2; v_call: TRBV27; d_call: -; clone_size: many; cdr3_nt: TGTGCCAGCAGTTTATCGATCTCAGGGACCTATGGCTACACCTTC; cdr3_aa: CASSLSISGTYGYTF
j_call: TRBJ1-1; v_call: TRBV6-2/TRBV6-3; d_call: -; clone_size: once; cdr3_nt: TGTGCCAGCAGGAAGACAGGCGTCCCTGAAGCTTTCTTT; cdr3_aa: CASRKTGVPEAFF
j_call: TRBJ2-1; v_call: TRBV2; d_call: -; clone_size: -; cdr3_nt: TGTGCCAGCAGTGTCTCAGTCCGCGAGCAGTTCTTC; cdr3_aa: CASSVSVREQFF
j_call: TRBJ2-5; v_call: TRBV7-2; d_call: -; clone_size: -; cdr3_nt: TGTGCCAGCAGCTTAGTGGCTGTGGGCGGGACCCAGTACTTC; cdr3_aa: CASSLVAVGGTQYF
j_call: TRBJ2-7; v_call: TRBV10-3; d_call: -; clone_size: -; cdr3_nt: TGTGCCATCGGAGGAATTACAGGGGGGGCCTCCTACGAGCAGTACTTC; cdr3_aa: CAIGGITGGASYEQYF
j_call: TRBJ2-7; v_call: TRBV6-5; d_call: -; clone_size: -; cdr3_nt: TGTGCCAGCAGGCGAAGCGGCTCCCGGGAGCAGTACTTC; cdr3_aa: CASRRSGSREQYF
j_call: TRBJ1-2; v_call: TRBV24-1; d_call: -; clone_size: -; cdr3_nt: TGTGCCACCAGCTCAGGGCACTATGGCTACACCTTC; cdr3_aa: CATSSGHYGYTF
j_call: TRBJ2-3; v_call: TRBV5-1; d_call: TRBD2; clone_size: once; cdr3_nt: TGCGCCAGCAGCCCGTTTAGCGGGGGTTTCCAACCAGATACGCAGTATTTT; cdr3_aa: CASSPFSGGFQPDTQYF
j_call: TRBJ2-5; v_call: TRBV29-1; d_call: -; clone_size: few; cdr3_nt: TGCAGCGTTATACGGGGGCAAGAGACCCAGTACTTC; cdr3_aa: CSVIRGQETQYF
j_call: TRBJ2-7; v_call: TRBV28; d_call: -; clone_size: -; cdr3_nt: TGTGCCAGCAGTAAACAGGGCTACGAGCAGTACTTC; cdr3_aa: CASSKQGYEQYF
j_call: TRBJ2-1; v_call: TRBV4-1; d_call: -; clone_size: few; cdr3_nt: TGCGCCAGCAGCCAAGACTGGGGCTCCTACAATGAGCAGTTCTTC; cdr3_aa: CASSQDWGSYNEQFF
j_call: TRBJ2-1; v_call: TRBV6-2/TRBV6-3; d_call: -; clone_size: -; cdr3_nt: TGTGCCAGCAGTTACCAGACTGGACCTACCTCGAGGTACAATGAGCAGTTCTTC; cdr3_aa: CASSYQTGPTSRYNEQFF
j_call: TRBJ2-7; v_call: TRBV20-1; d_call: -; clone_size: -; cdr3_nt: TGCAGTGCTAGAAGGCAGGGGAACTCCTACGAGCAGTACTTC; cdr3_aa: CSARRQGNSYEQYF
j_call: TRBJ2-1; v_call: TRBV10-3; d_call: TRBD1; clone_size: -; cdr3_nt: TGTGCCATCAGGAAGGGGACAGGGGGTAGCGCCTACAATGAGCAGTTCTTC; cdr3_aa: CAIRKGTGGSAYNEQFF
j_call: TRBJ2-1; v_call: TRBV6-2/TRBV6-3; d_call: -; clone_size: -; cdr3_nt: TGTGCCAGCAGAGCCCCGTCCTACAATGAGCAGTTCTTC; cdr3_aa: CASRAPSYNEQFF
j_call: TRBJ2-5; v_call: TRBV20-1; d_call: TRBD1; clone_size: -; cdr3_nt: TGCAGTGCTGGACGCGACAGGGGCGGTATAGAGACCCAGTACTTC; cdr3_aa: CSAGRDRGGIETQYF